A single sample is the source of the 9 T cell receptor beta chains below, sequenced in a study of blood T cells in healthy people across ages. Using a J-beta primer mix together with a sample-barcoded 5' primer, a second PCR was run for about 6 to 11 cycles. TCRdb reanalysed the 5' RACE reads using MiXCR and keeps one entry per CDR3 protein. Counted here are approximately 850,000 distinct CDR3 sequences, around 45% occurring once; the ten biggest clones make up roughly 19%. Sequenced: blood. The receptors were sampled from a man aged 55-75 years in good health.

This clonotype was detected a few times. The chain uses TRBV6-2 or TRBV6-3 and TRBJ2-7, with 7 bases aligning to TRBD2. Per germline, CDR1 MNHEY and CDR2 SVGEGT. J was trimmed by 0 bases and V by 8 bases; bases with no gene match: 7. The CDR3 extends over 14 amino acids. The CDR3 nucleotides read TGTGCCAGCGCCCCGCGGGGGAGCTCCTACGAGCAGTACTTC. Amino acids: CASAPRGSSYEQYF.

Only one count was recorded for this clonotype. The rearrangement links TRBV5-1 to TRBJ1-5; D might be TRBD1 (6 bases). From germline, CDR1 is SGHRS and CDR2 YFSETQ. The V gene lost 0 bases and the J gene lost 3 bases, with 10 bases spanning the gap. This CDR3 region has 15 residues. For the CDR3, the DNA is TGCGCCAGCAGCTTGGAACAGGGACCCAATCAGCCCCAGCATTTT. This encodes CASSLEQGPNQPQHF.

This clonotype was recorded once. The chain combines TRBV6-2 or TRBV6-3 with TRBJ1-1; D is possibly TRBD1 (5 bases). Deletions cut 2 bases from V and 2 bases from J, with 12 bases between. Per the germline V gene, CDR1 is MNHEY and CDR2 is SVGEGT. The CDR3 consists of 15 residues. CDR3 sequence reads: CASSYRGRDNTEAFF. CDR3 coding DNA: TGTGCCAGCAGTTACCGCGGGAGGGACAACACTGAAGCTTTCTTT.

In regard to this clonotype: A much bigger clone sits one base away, suggesting this may be a read error. The chain employs TRBV5-1 and TRBJ2-3; 7 nucleotides line up with TRBD2. CDR3 size: 14 residues. Germline CDR1 and CDR2: SGHRS and YFSETQ. The V and J ends lost 4 bases and 6 bases, in that order; junction bases with no gene match: 8. Here the CDR3 DNA reads TGCGCCAGCAGCCGGGGGGAATACACCGATACGCAGTATTTT. Its translation is CASSRGEYTDTQYF.

In its sample, this clonotype was seen many times. V and J are TRBV6-5 and TRBJ2-5, with 7 bases matching TRBD2. CDR3 length: 16 residues. V lost 5 bases, J lost 4 bases, and 13 bases stayed unmatched. Germline V CDR1 and CDR2: MNHEY, SVGAGI. CDR3 nucleotide sequence: TGTGCCAGCAGTGCCGTACTCGGGACTACATCAGAGACCCAGTACTTC. Translation: CASSAVLGTTSETQYF.

The chain carries TRBV5-6 and TRBJ1-4; 10 bases agree with TRBD1. The CDR3 spans 15 residues. Losses at the gene ends were 1 base for V and 8 bases for J; bases not matched to a gene: 5. CDR1 and CDR2 (germline): SGHDT, YYEEEE. In nucleotides, the CDR3 is TGTGCCAGCAGCTTGCGGACAGGGGGTGAAGAAAAACTGTTTTTT. Translation gives CASSLRTGGEEKLFF.

Written as DNA, the CDR3 is TGTGCCAGCAGAAAACAGGGTAACTATGGCTACACCTTC. Protein sequence: CASRKQGNYGYTF. The J gene is TRBJ1-2, the V gene TRBV12-3 or TRBV12-4; D possibly corresponds to TRBD1 (6 bases). There are 13 residues in the CDR3. The V end lost 6 bases, the J end lost 1 base, and 9 bases lay between the germline ends.

This clonotype was counted a few times. This chain uses TRBV20-1 with TRBJ2-7; D is ambiguous. The CDR3 contains 16 residues. The V gene lost 1 base and the J gene lost 2 bases, with 18 bases spanning the gap. Germline-derived CDR1 and CDR2 are DFQATT and SNEGSKA (reference sequence). DNA of the CDR3: TGCAGTGCTAGAGGAAGCTGGGGTAAAGATCCCTACGAGCAGTACTTC. Translation: CSARGSWGKDPYEQYF.

This clonotype turned up a few times. The rearrangement links TRBV5-1 to TRBJ2-7, with TRBD2 as a possible D gene (6 bases). CDR3 size: 14 residues. Per germline, CDR1 SGHRS and CDR2 YFSETQ. The V end lost 6 bases, the J end lost 3 bases, and 16 bases lay between the germline ends. The CDR3 DNA reads TGCGCCAGCAAACCGCCGGGACTTCACTACGAGCAGTACTTC. Protein: CASKPPGLHYEQYF.